The entry below describes one T cell receptor (beta chain). What it recognizes is unknown. The isolated RNA, all of it, was reverse transcribed, so expressed TCRB transcripts were what got sequenced. Sequencing used immunoSEQ multiplex PCR; TCRdb keeps in-frame clones, though not all of them. The sample has hundreds of thousands of clones, roughly 12% seen once; the top ten hold 0.017%. Germline-derived CDR1 and CDR2 are SGHKS and YYEKEE (reference sequence). V was clipped by 4 bases and J by 6 bases; unmatched bases: 9. This CDR3 region has 15 residues. These data belong to a study of beta chain features in type 1 diabetes. General observations from the study: Type 1 diabetes patients had moderately but significantly shorter TCRB CDR3s in all four CD4+ subsets.

The rearrangement uses TRBV5-5 and TRBJ2-3; 9 bases agree with TRBD2. Input material: naive CD4+ T cells from blood. This clonotype originated in a man younger than 35 in good health. In DNA, the CDR3 is TGTGCCAGCAGCGGGACTAGCCGGGAGTGGGATACGCAGTATTTT. This encodes CASSGTSREWDTQYF.